What follows are 13 T cell receptor beta chains derived from one specimen sequenced in a study of beta chain features in type 1 diabetes (dated by TCRdb to the late 2010s). The study at large found these results: Type 1 diabetes patients showed a moderate but significant shortening of TCRB CDR3 length in all four CD4+ subsets.

Library preparation was by the immunoSEQ multiplex PCR assay. The High Capacity cDNA Reverse Transcription Kit was used to reverse transcribe all of the isolated RNA, meaning that expressed TCRB transcripts were what got sequenced. In TCRdb, the immuneACCESS table is reduced to in-frame sequences with V and J assigned. These tables do not hold every clone; where another copy was compared, an unresolved V gene accounts for under half, and the others remain unexplained. For this sample there are hundreds of thousands of clones; 11% to 15% appear just once. The top ten clonotypes cover 0.04% of the sample. No antigens are known for them. The sequencing input was naive CD4+ T cells from blood. According to the study, the label for this sample's cell subset or site signals: true naive CD4+ T cells. These receptors were taken from a man younger than 35 with type 1 diabetes.

This clone was observed a handful of times. The chain carries TRBV7-9 and TRBJ2-7; TRBD2 matches at 8 bases. The J segment lost 5 bases and the V segment lost 5 bases, leaving 5 bases of the junction unmatched. The CDR3 runs to 13 residues. Germline V gives CDR1 SEHNR, CDR2 FQNEAQ (reference sequence). In DNA, the CDR3 is TGTGCCAGCAGCCGGACTAGCACCCACGAGCAGTACTTC. The encoded protein is CASSRTSTHEQYF.

This clone was picked up a small number of times. CDR3 in amino acids: CASKRDRGTDTQYF. The CDR3 DNA sequence: TGTGCCAGCAAACGGGACAGGGGCACAGATACGCAGTATTTT. The V call is TRBV5-4, the J call TRBJ2-3, with 9 bases lining up with TRBD1. This CDR3 spans 14 amino acids. Germline CDR1 SGHNT, CDR2 YYREEE (reference sequence). V shed 6 bases and J 1 base; nucleotides not matched to a gene: 3. Full variable domain (outside the CDR3, taken from reference TRBV5-4 and TRBJ2-3): ETGVTQSPTHLIKTRGQQVTLRCSSQSGHNTVSWYQQALGQGPQFIFQYYREEENGRGNFPPRFSGLQFPNYSSELNVNALELDDSALYLCASKRDRGTDTQYFGPGTRLTVL.

This clone was seen only a few times. The chain carries TRBV7-2 and TRBJ2-2, with 7 positions matching TRBD2. J gave up 5 bases and V 3 bases, and 3 bases lay outside the gene matches. The germline V gene encodes CDR1 SGHTA and CDR2 FQGNSA. The CDR3 runs 14 residues. DNA of the CDR3: TGTGCCAGCAGCTTTGGACTAGAAACCGGGGAGCTGTTTTTT. As protein: CASSFGLETGELFF.

This chain joins TRBV2 and TRBJ2-7, with D possibly matching TRBD2 (5 bases). Germline V lookup: CDR1 SNHLY, CDR2 FYNNEI. V lost 3 bases to trimming and J lost 7 bases, with 7 bases between them. This CDR3 spans 11 amino acids. Written as DNA, the CDR3 is TGTGCCAGCAGTGACCCGGGGGAGCAGTACTTC. It codes for CASSDPGEQYF.

This chain connects TRBV5-6 to TRBJ2-1; no firm D call. The CDR3 is 15 residues long. CDR1 SGHDT and CDR2 YYEEEE come from the germline V gene. Trimming took 0 bases from V and 1 from J, leaving 8 bases between them. The CDR3 DNA follows: TGTGCCAGCAGCTTGGTGGAGAGGTCCTACAATGAGCAGTTCTTC. Protein: CASSLVERSYNEQFF.

The V call is TRBV5-6, the J call TRBJ2-3; D may be TRBD1 or TRBD2 (6 bases each). V was trimmed by 5 bases and J by 4 bases, leaving 23 bases between them. The CDR3 extends over 17 amino acids. The V gene's germline CDR1 is SGHDT and CDR2 YYEEEE. DNA for the CDR3: TGTGCCAGCAGGGGGCCCGGTGGCAGGGGAGGCCCAGATACGCAGTATTTT. This encodes CASRGPGGRGGPDTQYF.

Here the CDR3 reads CSVGRSDYEQYF. For the CDR3, the DNA is TGCAGCGTTGGGAGGTCAGACTACGAGCAGTACTTC. The rearrangement links TRBV29-1 to TRBJ2-7, with a weak D call TRBD2 (5 bases). The V end lost 4 bases, the J end lost 3 bases, and 10 bases lay between the germline ends. CDR3 length: 12 amino acids. The V gene's germline CDR1 is SQVTM and CDR2 ANQGSEA.

The V gene is TRBV6-5, the J gene TRBJ2-7; maybe TRBD1 (5 bases). V was trimmed by 5 bases and J by 1 base, leaving 15 bases between them. Germline V CDR1 and CDR2: MNHEY, SVGAGI. This CDR3 is built from 15 residues. CDR3 nucleotide sequence: TGTGCCAGCAGTACTGACAGTCGATATTCCTACGAGCAGTACTTC. Protein product: CASSTDSRYSYEQYF.

This chain connects TRBV4-3 to TRBJ2-5, with D uncertain. From germline, CDR1 is LGHNA and CDR2 YSLEER. The length of the CDR3 is 14 residues. Deletions cut 0 bases from V and 2 bases from J, with 7 bases between. The CDR3 here is CASSQESAQETQYF. CDR3 sequence (DNA): TGCGCCAGCAGCCAAGAGTCGGCTCAAGAGACCCAGTACTTC.

This clone was seen a few times. The genes are TRBV7-6 and TRBJ1-4, with 9 bases identical to TRBD1. The CDR3 is made up of 14 amino acids. The germline V gene encodes CDR1 SGHVS and CDR2 FNYEAQ. J gave up 9 bases and V 0 bases, and 2 bases lay outside the gene matches. The CDR3 is CASSLAGTGQKLFF. In DNA, the CDR3 is TGTGCCAGCAGCTTAGCCGGGACAGGGCAAAAACTGTTTTTT.

The gene calls are TRBV2 and TRBJ1-6; no reliable D call. The CDR3 sequence is 16 residues long. Per germline, CDR1 SNHLY and CDR2 FYNNEI. Trimming took off 2 bases at V and 4 bases at J, with 12 bases between the two ends. In DNA, the CDR3 is TGTGCCAGCAGTGAAAGCGGCCTCTGGTATAATTCACCCCTCCACTTT. It is translated as CASSESGLWYNSPLHF.

This sequence joins TRBV19 and TRBJ2-1; D is tentatively TRBD1 or TRBD2 (5 bases each). CDR1 and CDR2 from the germline V gene are LNHDA and SQIVND (reference sequence). This CDR3 contains 13 residues. V gave up 7 bases and J gave up 8 bases, with 15 bases separating them. The CDR3 is CASMDPGLDEQFF. CDR3 nucleotide sequence: TGTGCCAGTATGGATCCGGGGCTGGATGAGCAGTTCTTC.

V gene TRBV29-1 combines with J gene TRBJ1-4; no definite D call. The germline CDR1 and CDR2 sequences are SQVTM and ANQGSEA. There are 13 residues in the CDR3. Trimming pared 4 bases from V and 1 base from J, leaving 7 bases between. CDR3 sequence (DNA): TGCAGCGTTGTATTGGGAACTAATGAAAAACTGTTTTTT. Translated, it gives CSVVLGTNEKLFF.